This T cell receptor (beta chain) was observed in a study of blood T cell repertoires in COVID-19. At the level of the study: Nucleic acid was either cDNA or gDNA, and it came from T cells, B-cell-depleted T cells, or PBMCs.

The CDR3 is made up of 16 amino acids. The Seattle patients, enrolled during active infection, were followed longitudinally. Original analysis: How many nucleated cells were present was estimated from reference gene primer amplification. The repertoire was sequenced with immunoSEQ multiplex PCR; TCRdb's copy has only in-frame clones and lacks some. For V, J and clone size, that table is used; D and trimming come from the DNA. In the table there are fewer than 250,000 clones, approximately 90% of which are singletons. The receptor was isolated from a man between 60 and 75 years old with COVID-19, enrolled during active disease. The sample comprised peripheral blood. The rearrangement links TRBV1 to TRBJ2-7; no DNA check was done on the table's D call, TRBD1. TRBV1 is noted as a pseudogene. CDR3 in DNA: TGCACCAGCAGCCTTATTTCCGGGACAGCGACCTACGAGCAGTACTTC. Amino acids: CTSSLISGTATYEQYF.